Listed below are T cell receptor beta chains from one sample, sequenced in a study of shared clonotypes between healthy human individuals. TCRdb's table, derived via immunoSEQ multiplex PCR, lists solely in-frame clones and lacks some. The table records 950,000 to 1,200,000 clones, 70% to 80% of them present only once. Sequenced material: memory CD4+ T cells from PBMCs. The receptors were gathered from a man aged 18-30 years in good health. Some clones in this sample may be carry-over from other donors' samples. Each CDR3 is given with its conserved first and last residue. A D gene is named only where the DNA matches it firmly. Not all rows give a size; the values are once, few, many and, for expanded clones, a class.

-,TRBJ2-7,few,TRBV2,TGTGCCAGCAGTGGGGACACAACCTACGAGCAGTACTTC,CASSGDTTYEQYF
-,TRBJ2-3,-,TRBV4-3,TGCGCCAGCAGCCAAGGCCCCACCTTGTCTAGCACAGATACGCAGTATTTT,CASSQGPTLSSTDTQYF
TRBD1,TRBJ1-2,-,TRBV13,TGTGCCAGCAGCTTCAGGGGGCGGAATGACTATGGCTACACCTTC,CASSFRGRNDYGYTF
TRBD1,TRBJ2-1,-,TRBV13,TGTGCCAGCAGCTCATCCCGGGACAGGTCTTTTTGGCGGGAGCAGTTCTTC,CASSSSRDRSFWREQFF
-,TRBJ2-1,few,TRBV5-4,TGTGCCAGCAGCTCTTCCAGGGGTGCCTACAATGAGCAGTTCTTC,CASSSSRGAYNEQFF
-,TRBJ1-4,-,TRBV5-1,TGCGACCTCCATATTGGGCCGTCTAAGGAAAAACTGTTTTTT,CDLHIGPSKEKLFF
TRBD2,TRBJ2-3,-,TRBV30,TGTGCCGGAGCTAGCGGGCGGAACACAGATACGCAGTATTTT,CAGASGRNTDTQYF
-,TRBJ1-5,once,TRBV4-1,TGCGCCAGCAGCCAAGAGCGGCAGAGCAATCAGCCCCAGCATTTT,CASSQERQSNQPQHF
-,TRBJ2-2,-,TRBV6-6,TGTGCCAGCAGGGCAGGGGGGACCGGGGAGCTGTTTTTT,CASRAGGTGELFF
TRBD2,TRBJ2-1,few,TRBV27,TGTGCCAGCAGTTTACGACTAGCCTCCTACAATGAGCAGTTCTTC,CASSLRLASYNEQFF
-,TRBJ2-2,-,TRBV7-6,TGTGCCAGCAGCTTAGTGGCCAGCGGATACACCGGGGAGCTGTTTTTT,CASSLVASGYTGELFF
-,TRBJ2-7,-,TRBV10-3,TGTGCCATCAGTGGGAGACAAAGCTACGAGCAGTACTTC,CAISGRQSYEQYF
TRBD2,TRBJ2-6,-,TRBV4-2,TGTGCCAGCAGCCAAGAGGCTCGAGCTAGCGGGAACTCTGGGGCCAACGTCCTGACTTTC,CASSQEARASGNSGANVLTF
-,TRBJ2-2,-,TRBV2,TGTGCCAGCACCCCAGGAGGGGGGGCTCCCACCGGGGAGCTGTTTTTT,CASTPGGGAPTGELFF
-,TRBJ2-1,few,TRBV7-3,TGTGCCAGCAGCTTCGACGGGCCCGCGGGTCAGCAGTTCTTC,CASSFDGPAGQQFF
-,TRBJ1-2,-,TRBV7-3,TGTGCCAGCAGCCCTAGTCCCCATTCAGAGTCTGGCTACACCTTC,CASSPSPHSESGYTF
TRBD2,TRBJ2-7,-,TRBV30,TGTGCCTGGATCAGGTCCGCGGGAGCCACCTACGAGCAGTACTTC,CAWIRSAGATYEQYF
TRBD1,TRBJ2-7,-,TRBV7-6,TGTGCCAGCAGCTCCTTTGGGACAGGAGCCTACGAGCAGTACTTC,CASSSFGTGAYEQYF
TRBD2,TRBJ2-7,-,TRBV5-1,TGCGCCAGCAGCTCGGGTACTAGCGGGAATGCCGAGCAGTACTTC,CASSSGTSGNAEQYF
TRBD1,TRBJ1-5,-,TRBV4-1,TGCGCCAGCAGCGGGGGACAGGGTGGGGGTCAGCCCCAGCATTTT,CASSGGQGGGQPQHF
-,TRBJ2-6,-,TRBV19,TGTGCAACACCCCGGCACAGCGACGATGTCAACGTCCTGACTTTC,CATPRHSDDVNVLTF
TRBD1,TRBJ1-1,-,TRBV7-3,TGTGCCAGCAGCTTCACAGGGGGCGCGAACACTGAAGCTTTCTTT,CASSFTGGANTEAFF
-,TRBJ1-1,-,TRBV10-3,TGTGCCATCAGAGATGAAACGGGACGTCGTGAAGCTTTCTTT,CAIRDETGRREAFF
-,TRBJ1-4,-,TRBV25-1,TGTGCCAGCACCAGGGGAGGGTACGGCAGGGAGGAAAAACTGTTTTTT,CASTRGGYGREEKLFF
TRBD2,TRBJ2-1,-,TRBV7-2,TGTGCCAGCAGCTTACCGGCGGGAGCCCTTCATGGGCAGTTCTTC,CASSLPAGALHGQFF
-,TRBJ2-7,few,TRBV18,TGTGCCAGCTCACCATCACAGGGCGGCTCCTACGAGCAGTACTTC,CASSPSQGGSYEQYF
TRBD1,TRBJ2-5,once,TRBV2,TGTGCCAGCACCAGGATCGACAGGGGAGAGACCCAGTACTTC,CASTRIDRGETQYF
TRBD1,TRBJ1-5,-,TRBV6-1,TGTGCCAGCAACCGACAGGGGTTAGGGCAGCCCCAGCATTTT,CASNRQGLGQPQHF
-,TRBJ1-1,-,TRBV10-1,TGCGCCAGCAGTGACGACCAGCGGTGGGCTTTCTTT,CASSDDQRWAFF
TRBD1,TRBJ1-2,-,TRBV15,TGTGCCACCAGCAGAGACAGGGGGCGCGGGTATGGCTACACCTTC,CATSRDRGRGYGYTF
-,TRBJ1-4,-,TRBV30,TGTGCCTGGAGTCGACAGGCGCCGAGCGAAAAACTGTTTTTT,CAWSRQAPSEKLFF
-,TRBJ1-4,few,TRBV5-1,TGCGCCAGCAGCTTGGGAGTCAAGGCTAATGAAAAACTGTTTTTT,CASSLGVKANEKLFF
-,TRBJ2-3,-,TRBV28,TGTGCCAGCAGTACCCTGCCGGGAGTAAGAGTACCAGATACGCAGTATTTT,CASSTLPGVRVPDTQYF
-,TRBJ2-1,-,TRBV27,TGTGCCAGCAGTTTTACCGGGAGCGCGAGGAATGAGCAGTTCTTC,CASSFTGSARNEQFF
-,TRBJ2-7,-,TRBV15,TGTGCCACCGCGAGTGTCTACGAGCAGTACTTC,CATASVYEQYF
-,TRBJ1-1,-,TRBV7-2,TGTGCCAGCAGCCTTTATAACATGAACACTGAAGCTTTCTTT,CASSLYNMNTEAFF
-,TRBJ2-3,-,TRBV30,TGTGCCGGAAGGGGCGGGACCGTCGGAGATACGCAGTATTTT,CAGRGGTVGDTQYF
TRBD2,TRBJ2-7,-,TRBV5-1,TGCGCCAGCAGACTAGCGGTGAGCTCCTACGAGCAGTACTTC,CASRLAVSSYEQYF
-,TRBJ1-1,many,TRBV28,TGTGCCAGCAGTTTGCAGCGTCCTGAAGCTTTCTTT,CASSLQRPEAFF
-,TRBJ1-3,-,TRBV19,TGTGCCAGTAGTATCGAATGGAGAGGGGCTGGAAACACCATATATTTT,CASSIEWRGAGNTIYF
-,TRBJ2-4,-,TRBV29-1,TGCAGCGTTGGATCCCAGGGCATTCAGTACTTC,CSVGSQGIQYF
-,TRBJ2-3,-,TRBV19,TGTGCCAGTAGTATTAGGGTACGAGGGGAGTTTACAGATACGCAGTATTTT,CASSIRVRGEFTDTQYF
TRBD2,TRBJ2-1,-,TRBV11-2,TGTGCCAGCAGCTTAGGCTTGGTAGCGGGAGTAAGTGAGCAGTTCTTC,CASSLGLVAGVSEQFF
-,TRBJ2-1,-,TRBV5-1,TGCGCCAGCAGCGGAACGGGGACCTACAATGAGCAGTTCTTC,CASSGTGTYNEQFF
-,TRBJ2-3,-,TRBV11-2,TGTGCCAGCAGCTTAGATACAGGGACGACAGATACGCAGTATTTT,CASSLDTGTTDTQYF
-,TRBJ2-7,-,TRBV6-1,TGTGCCAGCAGTATGGACGGCTACGAGCAGTACTTC,CASSMDGYEQYF